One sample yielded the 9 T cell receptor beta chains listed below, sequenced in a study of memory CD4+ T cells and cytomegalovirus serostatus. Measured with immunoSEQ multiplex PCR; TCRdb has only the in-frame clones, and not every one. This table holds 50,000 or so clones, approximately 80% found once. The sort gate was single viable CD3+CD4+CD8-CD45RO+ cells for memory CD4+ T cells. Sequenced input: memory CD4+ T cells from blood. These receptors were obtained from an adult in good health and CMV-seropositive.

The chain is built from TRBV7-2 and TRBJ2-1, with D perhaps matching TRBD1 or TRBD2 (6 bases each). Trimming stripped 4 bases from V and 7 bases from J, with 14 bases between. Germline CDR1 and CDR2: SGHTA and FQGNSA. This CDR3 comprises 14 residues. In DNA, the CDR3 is TGTGCCAGCAGCTCAGGAGGGGGTCGGAATGAGCAGTTCTTC. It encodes CASSSGGGRNEQFF.

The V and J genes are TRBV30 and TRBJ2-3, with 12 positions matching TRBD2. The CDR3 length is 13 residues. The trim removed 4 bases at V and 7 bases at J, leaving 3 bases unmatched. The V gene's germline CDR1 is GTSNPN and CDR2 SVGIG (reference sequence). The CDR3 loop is CAWILAGGYTQYF. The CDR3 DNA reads TGTGCCTGGATACTAGCGGGGGGATATACGCAGTATTTT.

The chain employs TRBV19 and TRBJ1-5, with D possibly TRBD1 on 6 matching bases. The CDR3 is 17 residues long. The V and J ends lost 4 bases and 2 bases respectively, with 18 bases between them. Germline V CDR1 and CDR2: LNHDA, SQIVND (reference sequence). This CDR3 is CASSTRTAAVGNQPQHF. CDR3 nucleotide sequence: TGTGCCAGTAGTACAAGGACAGCCGCCGTAGGCAATCAGCCCCAGCATTTT. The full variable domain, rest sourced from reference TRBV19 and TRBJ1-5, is DGGITQSPKYLFRKEGQNVTLSCEQNLNHDAMYWYRQDPGQGLRLIYYSQIVNDFQKGDIAEGYSVSREKKESFPLTVTSAQKNPTAFYLCASSTRTAAVGNQPQHFGDGTRLSIL.

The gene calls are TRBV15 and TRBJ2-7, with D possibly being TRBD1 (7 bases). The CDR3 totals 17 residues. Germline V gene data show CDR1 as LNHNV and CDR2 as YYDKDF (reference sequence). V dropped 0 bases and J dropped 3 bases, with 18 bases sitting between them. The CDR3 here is CATSRDPPGGLIYEQYF. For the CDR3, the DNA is TGTGCCACCAGCAGAGATCCCCCAGGGGGACTTATCTACGAGCAGTACTTC.

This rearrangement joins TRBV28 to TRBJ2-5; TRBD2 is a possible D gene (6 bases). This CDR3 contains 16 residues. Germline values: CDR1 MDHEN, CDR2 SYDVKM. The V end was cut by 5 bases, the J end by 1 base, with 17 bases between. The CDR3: CASSRLVGFAQETQYF. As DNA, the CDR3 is TGTGCCAGCAGTCGACTAGTGGGGTTTGCCCAAGAGACCCAGTACTTC.

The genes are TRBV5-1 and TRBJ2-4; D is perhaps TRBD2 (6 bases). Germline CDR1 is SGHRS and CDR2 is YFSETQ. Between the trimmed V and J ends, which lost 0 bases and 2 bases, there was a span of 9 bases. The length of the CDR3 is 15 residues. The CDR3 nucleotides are TGCGCCAGCAGCTTGGAAGCGGGCTCCAAAAACATTCAGTACTTC. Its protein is CASSLEAGSKNIQYF.

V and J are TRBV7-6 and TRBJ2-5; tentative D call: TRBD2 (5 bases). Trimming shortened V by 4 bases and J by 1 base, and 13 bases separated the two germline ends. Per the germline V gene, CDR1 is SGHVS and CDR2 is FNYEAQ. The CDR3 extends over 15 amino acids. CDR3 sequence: CASSYTSLGQETQYF. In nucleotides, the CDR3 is TGTGCCAGCAGCTATACTAGTTTGGGCCAAGAGACCCAGTACTTC.

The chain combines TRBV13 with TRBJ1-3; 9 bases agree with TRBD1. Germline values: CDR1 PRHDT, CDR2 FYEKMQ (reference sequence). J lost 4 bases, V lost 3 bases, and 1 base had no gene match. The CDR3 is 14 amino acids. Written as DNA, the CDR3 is TGTGCCAGCAGCTTCGGGACAGGGGGAAACACCATATATTTT. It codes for CASSFGTGGNTIYF.

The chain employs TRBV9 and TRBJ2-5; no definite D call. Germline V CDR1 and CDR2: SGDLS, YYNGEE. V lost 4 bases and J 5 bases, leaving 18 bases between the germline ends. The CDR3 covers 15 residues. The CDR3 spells CASSSKGLSWETQYF. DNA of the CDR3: TGTGCCAGCAGCTCCAAGGGCCTCTCTTGGGAGACCCAGTACTTC.